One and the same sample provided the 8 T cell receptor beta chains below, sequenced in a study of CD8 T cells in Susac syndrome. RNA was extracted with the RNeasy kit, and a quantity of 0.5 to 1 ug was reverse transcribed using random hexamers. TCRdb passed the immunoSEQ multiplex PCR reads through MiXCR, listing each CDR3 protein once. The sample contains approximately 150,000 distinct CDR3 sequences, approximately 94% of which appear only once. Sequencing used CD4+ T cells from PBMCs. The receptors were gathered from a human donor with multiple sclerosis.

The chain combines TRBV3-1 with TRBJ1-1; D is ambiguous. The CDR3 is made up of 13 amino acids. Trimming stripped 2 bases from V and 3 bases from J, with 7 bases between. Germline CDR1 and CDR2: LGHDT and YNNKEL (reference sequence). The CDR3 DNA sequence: TGTGCCAGCAGCCAATTGCCGGACACTGAAGCTTTCTTT. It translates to CASSQLPDTEAFF.

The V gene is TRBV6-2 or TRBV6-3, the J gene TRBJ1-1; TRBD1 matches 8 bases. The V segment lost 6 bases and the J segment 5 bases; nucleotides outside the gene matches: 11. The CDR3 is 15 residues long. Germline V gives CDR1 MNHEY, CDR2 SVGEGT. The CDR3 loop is CASSLWTGRFTEAFF. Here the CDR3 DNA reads TGTGCCAGCAGCCTCTGGACAGGGCGGTTTACTGAAGCTTTCTTT.

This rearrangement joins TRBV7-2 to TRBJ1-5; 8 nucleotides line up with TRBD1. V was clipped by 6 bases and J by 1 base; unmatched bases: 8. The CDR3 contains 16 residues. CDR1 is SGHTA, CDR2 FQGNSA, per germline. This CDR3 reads CASSPARTGSNQPQHF. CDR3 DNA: TGTGCCAGCAGTCCAGCTAGGACAGGGAGCAATCAGCCCCAGCATTTT.

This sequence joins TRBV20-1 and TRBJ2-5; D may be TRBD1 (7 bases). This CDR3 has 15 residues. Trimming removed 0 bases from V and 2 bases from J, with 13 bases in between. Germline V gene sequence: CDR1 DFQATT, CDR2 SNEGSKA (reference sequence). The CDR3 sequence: CSARDWAGGQETQYF. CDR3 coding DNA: TGCAGTGCTAGAGATTGGGCAGGGGGGCAAGAGACCCAGTACTTC.

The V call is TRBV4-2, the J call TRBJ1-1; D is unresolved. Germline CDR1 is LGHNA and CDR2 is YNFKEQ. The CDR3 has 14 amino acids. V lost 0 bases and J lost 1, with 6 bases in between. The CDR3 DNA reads TGTGCCAGCAGCCAAGATCCACAGAACACTGAAGCTTTCTTT. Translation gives CASSQDPQNTEAFF.

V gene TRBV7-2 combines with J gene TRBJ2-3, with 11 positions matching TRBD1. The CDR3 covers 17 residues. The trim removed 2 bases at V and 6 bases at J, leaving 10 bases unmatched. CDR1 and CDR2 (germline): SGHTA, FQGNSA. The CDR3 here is CASSLYPGQGGLDTQYF. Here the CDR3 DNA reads TGTGCCAGCAGCTTATACCCGGGACAGGGGGGTTTGGATACGCAGTATTTT. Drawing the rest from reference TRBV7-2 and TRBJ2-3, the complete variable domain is GAGVSQSPSNKVTEKGKDVELRCDPISGHTALYWYRQSLGQGLEFLIYFQGNSAPDKSGLPSDRFSAERTGGSVSTLTIQRTQQEDSAVYLCASSLYPGQGGLDTQYFGPGTRLTVL.

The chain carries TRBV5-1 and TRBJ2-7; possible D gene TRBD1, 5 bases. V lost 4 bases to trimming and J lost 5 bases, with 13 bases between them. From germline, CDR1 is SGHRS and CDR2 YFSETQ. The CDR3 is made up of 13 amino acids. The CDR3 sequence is CASSLRVGDEQYF. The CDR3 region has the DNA TGCGCCAGCAGCCTCAGGGTTGGGGACGAGCAGTACTTC. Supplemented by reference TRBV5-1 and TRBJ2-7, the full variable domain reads KAGVTQTPRYLIKTRGQQVTLSCSPISGHRSVSWYQQTPGQGLQFLFEYFSETQRNKGNFPGRFSGRQFSNSRSEMNVSTLELGDSALYLCASSLRVGDEQYFGPGTRLTVT.

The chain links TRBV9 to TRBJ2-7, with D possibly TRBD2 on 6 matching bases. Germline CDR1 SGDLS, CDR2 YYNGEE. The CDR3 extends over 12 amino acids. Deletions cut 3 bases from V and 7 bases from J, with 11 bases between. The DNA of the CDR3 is TGTGCCAGCAGCGGATCTCGGGGGGAGCAGTACTTC. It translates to CASSGSRGEQYF.